The 17 T cell receptor beta chains reported below all come from one sample, sequenced in a study of technical replicates of blood from a handful of donors. The assay was immunoSEQ multiplex PCR, and TCRdb's table has in-frame clones only and misses some. The profile shows almost 70,000 clones, approximately 88% of them singletons. Sequencing was done on a sample of PBMCs. The origin of the receptors is a human donor in good health. Some clones in this sample may be carry-over from other donors' samples.

The gene calls are TRBV5-4 and TRBJ1-3, with a tentative D call TRBD1 (6 bases). The CDR3 length is 16 residues. V was trimmed by 7 bases and J by 0 bases, leaving 17 bases between them. Germline values: CDR1 SGHNT, CDR2 YYREEE (reference sequence). This chain's CDR3 is CASPPGGGSSGNTIYF. The DNA of the CDR3 is TGTGCCAGCCCCCCCGGGGGCGGGAGCTCTGGAAACACCATATATTTT.

The genes are TRBV10-3 and TRBJ2-7; 7 nucleotides agree with TRBD2. The V gene end was trimmed by 6 bases and the J gene end by 7 bases; junction bases not matched to a gene: 6. The CDR3 contains 12 residues. Germline V CDR1 and CDR2: ENHRY, SYGVKD. DNA of the CDR3: TGTGCCATCAGAGCGGGATCAGCGGAGCAGTACTTC. Translation gives CAIRAGSAEQYF.

The chain is built from TRBV5-1 and TRBJ1-3; 8 positions match TRBD1. J lost 0 bases, V lost 5 bases, and 1 base had no gene match. The germline gives CDR1 SGHRS, CDR2 YFSETQ. The CDR3 runs 14 residues. For the CDR3, the DNA is TGCGCCAGCAGAGGACAGGGCTCTGGAAACACCATATATTTT. It yields the protein CASRGQGSGNTIYF.

V gene TRBV4-2 combines with J gene TRBJ2-1; a possible D gene is TRBD1 (6 bases). Trimming cost V 0 bases and J 6 bases, with 9 bases left between them. Germline CDR1 reads LGHNA; CDR2 reads YNFKEQ. This CDR3 has 14 amino acids. The CDR3 protein is CASSQETGSNEQFF. As DNA, the CDR3 is TGTGCCAGCAGCCAAGAAACAGGGAGCAATGAGCAGTTCTTC.

The rearrangement uses TRBV7-8 and TRBJ1-6; D call uncertain. The CDR3 runs 15 residues. CDR1 is SGHVS, CDR2 FQNEAQ, per germline. V was clipped by 1 base and J by 4 bases, with 8 bases between them. The CDR3 DNA reads as TGTGCCAGCAGCTTAGAAGTAGTGTATAATTCACCCCTCCACTTT. This gives the protein CASSLEVVYNSPLHF.

V usage is TRBV19 and J usage is TRBJ2-7; no firm D call. V lost 10 bases and J 0 bases, leaving 13 bases between the germline ends. The CDR3 loop spans 13 amino acids. Germline V CDR1 and CDR2: LNHDA, SQIVND (reference sequence). As DNA, the CDR3 is TGTGCCACCTCCTCGAGTAGCTCCTACGAGCAGTACTTC. This translates into CATSSSSSYEQYF.

The gene calls are TRBV4-1 and TRBJ2-5, with TRBD1 matching 7 bases. Germline CDR1 MGHRA, CDR2 YSYEKL. The CDR3 runs 15 residues. J lost 8 bases, V lost 4 bases, and 13 bases had no gene match. In DNA, the CDR3 is TGCGCCAGCAGCCCTGGACAGGCCCCCAGGGAAACCCAGTACTTC. It translates to CASSPGQAPRETQYF.

The chain recombines TRBV5-1 with TRBJ2-7; 8 nucleotides agree with TRBD2. Germline loops: CDR1 SGHRS, CDR2 YFSETQ. Germline trimming cut 0 bases from V and 2 bases from J; bases unmatched to any gene: 7. CDR3 length: 16 residues. CDR3 nucleotides: TGCGCCAGCAGCTTGGGCGTTAGCGGGGACCCCTACGAGCAGTACTTC. It yields the protein CASSLGVSGDPYEQYF.

This clone was seen a handful of times. The chain combines TRBV7-2 with TRBJ1-1, with TRBD1 matching 7 bases. This CDR3 region has 16 residues. Germline assignment: CDR1 SGHTA and CDR2 FQGNSA. The V and J ends lost 4 bases and 0 bases, in that order; junction bases with no gene match: 8. CDR3 amino acids: CASSYLGGQLNTEAFF. The CDR3 DNA reads TGTGCCAGCAGCTACCTCGGGGGACAGCTGAACACTGAAGCTTTCTTT.

The chain combines TRBV18 with TRBJ1-3; TRBD1 matches 8 bases. V trimming: 5 bases; J trimming: 4 bases; junction bases outside the gene matches: 1. The CDR3 length is 13 residues. Germline CDR1 and CDR2: KGHSH and LQKENI. The CDR3 DNA reads as TGTGCCAGCTCATGGGACAGGGGAAACACCATATATTTT. Protein: CASSWDRGNTIYF.

The V and J genes are TRBV2 and TRBJ2-7, with D perhaps TRBD2 (5 bases). Germline CDR1 is SNHLY and CDR2 is FYNNEI. V was clipped by 6 bases and J by 3 bases, with 15 bases between them. This CDR3 has 14 residues. CDR3 sequence (DNA): TGTGCCAGCAGAAGGACTGTGCTTGGCTACGAGCAGTACTTC. The encoded protein is CASRRTVLGYEQYF.

The gene calls are TRBV7-6 and TRBJ1-2; the match to TRBD1 covers 8 bases. This CDR3 is built from 15 residues. Germline V gene data show CDR1 as SGHVS and CDR2 as FNYEAQ. After removal of 2 bases from V and 4 bases from J, the junction contained 6 bases not matched to a gene. The CDR3 spells CASSLSAGGTYGYTF. In DNA form, the CDR3 reads TGTGCCAGCAGCTTATCCGCAGGGGGCACCTATGGCTACACCTTC.

V and J are TRBV5-1 and TRBJ2-5; 15 bases map to TRBD2. V shed 3 bases, J shed 4 bases, and the junction held 7 bases outside the gene matches. The CDR3 has 17 residues. Germline CDR1 SGHRS, CDR2 YFSETQ. The CDR3 DNA follows: TGCGCCAGCAGCTCGGGGACTAGCGGGGGGAAGGTAGAGACCCAGTACTTC. Translation: CASSSGTSGGKVETQYF.

The J gene is TRBJ1-1, the V gene TRBV23-1, with D unclear. TRBV23-1 is filed as an ORF, its function uncertain. The V gene lost 6 bases and the J gene lost 0 bases, with 11 bases spanning the gap. The CDR3 runs 14 residues. The CDR3 reads CASSQLGVNTEAFF. The CDR3 DNA sequence: TGCGCCAGCAGCCAGCTGGGCGTGAACACTGAAGCTTTCTTT.

The chain combines TRBV6-1 with TRBJ1-1; D is undetermined. The V and J ends lost 3 bases and 4 bases respectively, with 15 bases between them. The CDR3 loop spans 15 amino acids. Germline V gene lookup returns CDR1 MNHNS and CDR2 SASEGT. This CDR3 reads CASSEYEGSGTEAFF. The CDR3, as DNA: TGTGCCAGCAGTGAGTACGAGGGCTCGGGCACTGAAGCTTTCTTT.

The chain combines TRBV15 with TRBJ2-7, with 7 nucleotides matching TRBD1. The CDR3 sequence is 15 residues long. After removal of 4 bases from V and 2 bases from J, the junction contained 8 bases not matched to a gene. Looked up from germline, CDR1 is LNHNV and CDR2 is YYDKDF (reference sequence). CDR3 DNA sequence: TGTGCCACCAGCAAAGGGGGCGGCGCTCCCTACGAGCAGTACTTC. Amino acids: CATSKGGGAPYEQYF.

This clone was detected only once. The chain recombines TRBV4-1 with TRBJ1-2; D is unclear. Trimming pared 0 bases from V and 4 bases from J, leaving 12 bases between. This CDR3 has 15 residues. Germline loops: CDR1 MGHRA, CDR2 YSYEKL. The CDR3 nucleotides are TGCGCCAGCAGCCAAGATCCGGGAAAGATCTATGGCTACACCTTC. This gives the protein CASSQDPGKIYGYTF.